This T cell receptor (beta chain) was recorded in a study of blood T cell repertoires in COVID-19. About the research overall: Sites across the United States, Italy and Spain contributed samples from acute and convalescent COVID-19. Sources were T cells, B-cell-depleted T cells, or PBMCs; the material itself was cDNA or gDNA.

Original methodology: By means of reference gene primer amplification, nucleated cell counts were estimated. The table came from immunoSEQ multiplex PCR; TCRdb's copy has only in-frame clones and leaves some out. V and J calls and clone size are given by that table; D and trimming were obtained from the DNA. The table includes some 220,000 clones, less than 90% detected once. The V end lost 0 bases, the J end lost 4 bases, and 4 bases lay between the germline ends. This CDR3 has 12 amino acids. In germline, CDR1 is LGHDT, CDR2 YNNKEL (reference sequence). Material for sequencing was peripheral blood. V is TRBV3-1 (or the pseudogene TRBV3-2) and J is TRBJ2-7; unclear D gene. This TCR came from a woman in her sixties or seventies who had recovered from COVID-19. The CDR3 DNA follows: TGTGCCAGCAGCCAAGATGCGTACGAGCAGTACTTC. This gives the protein CASSQDAYEQYF.